A single sample is the source of the 21 T cell receptor beta chains below, sequenced in a study of T cells in Graves' hyperthyroidism and ophthalmopathy. Template material for amplifying TCR beta CDR3 regions consisted of RNA transcripts. The primer set for the first-round RT-PCR of the TCR CDR3 was HTBI. TCRdb re-derived calls from the multiplex PCR reads in MiXCR, one entry per CDR3 protein. In the table there are about 500,000 distinct CDR3 sequences, about 16% of which are singletons. Sequences were obtained from blood. These receptors originate from a woman aged 25-40 years with Graves' ophthalmopathy.

Here the CDR3 reads CASSFSTVGNTEAFF. The CDR3 bases are TGTGCCAGCAGCTTCTCGACAGTAGGTAACACTGAAGCTTTCTTT. The gene calls are TRBV7-9 and TRBJ1-1; a possible D gene is TRBD1 (5 bases). CDR1 SEHNR and CDR2 FQNEAQ come from the germline V gene (reference sequence). This CDR3 has 15 amino acids. V was clipped by 3 bases and J by 2 bases, with 13 bases between them.

The chain has TRBV27 and TRBJ1-6, with 10 positions matching TRBD1. The CDR3 is 15 amino acids. The V segment lost 5 bases and the J segment 9 bases; nucleotides outside the gene matches: 7. Germline V lookup: CDR1 MNHEY, CDR2 SMNVEV (reference sequence). Here the CDR3 DNA reads TGTGCCAGCAGTGGGGACAGGGGAACCAGTTCACCCCTCCACTTT. It yields the protein CASSGDRGTSSPLHF.

This clonotype was seen a handful of times. CDR3 sequence: CASSYYPGETYEQYF. The CDR3 DNA is TGCGCCAGCAGCTATTATCCGGGAGAAACCTACGAGCAGTACTTC. This chain connects TRBV5-1 to TRBJ2-7; possible D gene TRBD2, 6 bases. Trimming left V 3 bases short and J 2 bases short, with 15 bases between. Germline lookup yields CDR1 SGHRS and CDR2 YFSETQ. CDR3 length: 15 amino acids.

This clonotype was counted many times. This rearrangement joins TRBV5-8 to TRBJ2-5; 7 bases are a match to TRBD1. This CDR3 has 14 amino acids. The ends lost 4 bases at V and 1 base at J; junction bases unmatched: 4. Germline V lookup: CDR1 SGHTS, CDR2 YDEGEE. CDR3 in amino acids: CASSHRGSQETQYF. Here the CDR3 DNA reads TGTGCCAGCAGCCACAGGGGAAGCCAAGAGACCCAGTACTTC.

This clonotype was observed many times. This chain links TRBV12-3 or TRBV12-4 with TRBJ1-5; 7 bases line up with TRBD1. V was pared by 5 bases and J by 7 bases, with 14 bases of the junction left unmatched. CDR3 length: 16 residues. The CDR3 reads CASSDADTGDGQPQHF. The CDR3 nucleotides read TGTGCCAGCAGTGACGCGGACACAGGGGATGGACAGCCCCAGCATTTT.

This clonotype was picked up many times. V is TRBV7-8 and J is TRBJ1-1; D is possibly TRBD1 (5 bases). Trimming shortened V by 1 base and J by 5 bases, and 20 bases separated the two germline ends. From germline, CDR1 is SGHVS and CDR2 FQNEAQ. This CDR3 spans 17 amino acids. The CDR3, as DNA: TGTGCCAGCAGCTTAGTGATCCCCGCGTCAGGGAAAACTGAAGCTTTCTTT. Protein sequence: CASSLVIPASGKTEAFF.

This clonotype appeared many times. The rearrangement joins TRBV15 to TRBJ2-3; TRBD1 matches at 8 bases. There are 16 residues in the CDR3. CDR1 is LNHNV, CDR2 YYDKDF, per germline (reference sequence). Unmatched junction bases numbered 5, after V lost 0 bases and J lost 3 bases. CDR3 DNA: TGTGCCACCAGCAGAGAGATCAGGGGGCTAACAGATACGCAGTATTTT. The encoded protein is CATSREIRGLTDTQYF. Based on the CDR3 plus reference TRBV15 and TRBJ2-3, the full variable domain is DAMVIQNPRYQVTQFGKPVTLSCSQTLNHNVMYWYQQKSSQAPKLLFHYYDKDFNNEADTPDNFQSRRPNTSFCFLDIRSPGLGDTAMYLCATSREIRGLTDTQYFGPGTRLTVL.

The V gene is TRBV5-4, the J gene TRBJ1-4, with TRBD1 as a possible D gene (5 bases). Trimming stripped 2 bases from V and 4 bases from J, with 12 bases between. Germline loops: CDR1 SGHNT, CDR2 YYREEE (reference sequence). The CDR3 extends over 15 amino acids. The chain's CDR3 is CASSFNQGRNEKLFF. CDR3 coding DNA: TGTGCCAGCAGCTTCAATCAGGGACGTAATGAAAAACTGTTTTTT.

The V call is TRBV6-2 or TRBV6-3, the J call TRBJ2-1; 10 nucleotides agree with TRBD2. The CDR3 spans 16 residues. Germline CDR1 reads MNHEY; CDR2 reads SVGEGT. With V trimmed by 4 bases and J by 6 bases, 9 bases remained unmatched. CDR3 DNA: TGTGCCAGCAGTTGCTCTTGGCTAGCGGGAGCCAATGAGCAGTTCTTC. This gives the protein CASSCSWLAGANEQFF.

This chain connects TRBV11-3 to TRBJ2-3; D could derive from TRBD1 or TRBD2 (5 bases each). V was shortened by 5 bases and J by 4 bases, with 16 bases between the two germline ends. This CDR3 spans 15 amino acids. CDR1 is SGHNT, CDR2 YENEEA, per germline. The CDR3 sequence is CASSPRDHNPDTQYF. CDR3 bases: TGTGCCAGCAGCCCCAGGGACCACAATCCAGATACGCAGTATTTT. The complete variable domain, with remaining parts taken from reference TRBV11-3 and TRBJ2-3, reads EAGVVQSPRYKIIEKKQPVAFWCNPISGHNTLYWYLQNLGQGPELLIRYENEEAVDDSQLPKDRFSAERLKGVDSTLKIQPAELGDSAVYLCASSPRDHNPDTQYFGPGTRLTVL.

In this sample, this clonotype turned up many times. The V and J genes are TRBV7-2 and TRBJ2-5; TRBD1 matches at 8 bases. V trimming: 1 base; J trimming: 5 bases; junction bases outside the gene matches: 6. In germline, CDR1 is SGHTA, CDR2 FQGNSA. The CDR3 length is 15 residues. In DNA, the CDR3 is TGTGCCAGCAGCTTAGACCAGGGGGCGCGGGAGACCCAGTACTTC. It codes for CASSLDQGARETQYF.

This clonotype was found many times. The chain uses TRBV7-4 and TRBJ2-5, with D unclear. V lost 2 bases and J 1 base, leaving 8 bases between the germline ends. The CDR3 length is 14 residues. Germline assignment: CDR1 SGHVT and CDR2 SQSDAQ. The CDR3 protein is CASSLNLLQETQYF. CDR3 DNA sequence: TGTGCCAGCAGCTTAAACCTGCTCCAAGAGACCCAGTACTTC. The full variable domain, its missing parts supplied by reference TRBV7-4 and TRBJ2-5, is GAGVSQSPRYKVAKRGRDVALRCDSISGHVTLYWYRQTLGQGSEVLTYSQSDAQRDKSGRPSGRFSAERPERSVSTLKIQRTEQGDSAVYLCASSLNLLQETQYFGPGTRLLVL.

This clonotype was detected only a few times. The chain couples TRBV7-2 to TRBJ1-3; 10 nucleotides match TRBD1. CDR1 and CDR2 (germline): SGHTA, FQGNSA. CDR3 size: 16 residues. The V and J ends lost 3 bases and 8 bases, in that order; junction bases with no gene match: 10. CDR3 in DNA: TGTGCCAGCAGCTTCCGGGACAGGGGTCCCCTCGACACCATATATTTT. Protein: CASSFRDRGPLDTIYF.

This clonotype has at least ten counts. The chain recombines TRBV28 with TRBJ2-6, with 9 bases that match TRBD1. The CDR3 totals 17 residues. Germline loops: CDR1 MDHEN, CDR2 SYDVKM. Trimming took 5 bases from V and 4 from J; bases not matched to a gene: 9. The CDR3 sequence: CASSPGQGFAGANVLTF. The CDR3 DNA follows: TGTGCCAGCAGTCCTGGACAGGGGTTCGCAGGGGCCAACGTCCTGACTTTC.

This clonotype was seen ten or more times. The chain carries TRBV3-1 and TRBJ2-7; 11 bases fit TRBD2. J lost 5 bases, V lost 4 bases, and 13 bases had no gene match. Germline CDR1 and CDR2: LGHDT and YNNKEL (reference sequence). CDR3 length equals 17 residues. The CDR3 sequence: CASSPYVLAGEINEQYF. CDR3 DNA: TGTGCCAGCAGCCCTTATGTACTAGCGGGAGAAATTAACGAGCAGTACTTC.

The chain carries TRBV7-9 and TRBJ1-4; possibly TRBD1 for D (6 bases). This CDR3 is built from 15 residues. The ends were cut back, 5 bases at V and 1 base at J, with 11 bases in the middle. The V gene's germline CDR1 is SEHNR and CDR2 FQNEAQ (reference sequence). The CDR3 DNA reads as TGTGCCAGCAGCCGAGGGGGGATAACTAATGAAAAACTGTTTTTT. Translating it yields CASSRGGITNEKLFF.

This clonotype was counted many times. This sequence joins TRBV2 and TRBJ2-2; 10 bases match TRBD2. The V and J ends lost 1 base and 6 bases, in that order; junction bases with no gene match: 8. Germline V gene sequence: CDR1 SNHLY, CDR2 FYNNEI. The CDR3 is 17 residues long. In nucleotides, the CDR3 is TGTGCCAGCAGTGAAGGGCTAGCGGGAGTCGGGGCCGGGGAGCTGTTTTTT. It is translated as CASSEGLAGVGAGELFF.

This clonotype was observed many times. V is TRBV7-2 and J is TRBJ1-2; TRBD1 might be the D (6 bases). This CDR3 region has 14 residues. Germline V gives CDR1 SGHTA, CDR2 FQGNSA. The V end was cut by 1 base, the J end by 3 bases, with 9 bases between. The CDR3 reads CASSLVAGDYGYTF. For the CDR3, the DNA is TGTGCCAGCAGCTTAGTGGCAGGGGACTATGGCTACACCTTC. Full variable domain (missing parts from reference TRBV7-2 and TRBJ1-2): GAGVSQSPSNKVTEKGKDVELRCDPISGHTALYWYRQSLGQGLEFLIYFQGNSAPDKSGLPSDRFSAERTGGSVSTLTIQRTQQEDSAVYLCASSLVAGDYGYTFGSGTRLTVV.

This clonotype was counted ten times or more. The rearrangement uses TRBV30 and TRBJ2-1; no clear D. Trimming removed 0 bases at V and 0 bases at J, with 6 bases between. The germline CDR1 and CDR2 sequences are GTSNPN and SVGIG (reference sequence). CDR3 length: 14 amino acids. The CDR3 DNA is TGTGCCTGGAGTGTATCAAGCTCCTACAATGAGCAGTTCTTC. Residues: CAWSVSSSYNEQFF.

This clonotype was seen a handful of times. The J gene is TRBJ2-3, the V gene TRBV4-3, with 7 positions matching TRBD2. The CDR3 contains 16 residues. V shed 0 bases, J shed 6 bases, and the junction held 9 bases outside the gene matches. The germline gives CDR1 LGHNA, CDR2 YSLEER. CDR3 nucleotides: TGCGCCAGCAGCCAAGAGGTGTGGGAGGGCCGTGATACGCAGTATTTT. Translating gives CASSQEVWEGRDTQYF.

In this sample, this clonotype turned up many times. This rearrangement joins TRBV6-1 to TRBJ1-2, with 9 bases aligning to TRBD1. Germline-derived CDR1 and CDR2 are MNHNS and SASEGT. The CDR3 is made up of 14 amino acids. V trimming: 6 bases; J trimming: 2 bases; junction bases outside the gene matches: 4. CDR3 residues: CASRGQGRNYGYTF. The CDR3 coding sequence is TGTGCCAGCAGAGGACAGGGGAGAAACTATGGCTACACCTTC.